A single sample gave rise to the 27 T cell receptor beta chains below, sequenced in a study of vaccination effects on CD4 cells after COVID-19. Only in-frame clones appear in the TCRdb table, and some are missing; sequencing was by immunoSEQ multiplex PCR. Of tens of thousands of clones in the sample, around three quarters are singletons; the top ten hold approximately 5%. Expansion with viral peptide pools was applied to antigen-specific CD4+ T cells by the ViraFEST assay prior to sequencing. Investigators separated out CD4+ T cells once around 10 days of culture had passed. This individual contracted SARS-CoV-2 between March and December 2020, as verified by PCR. The antigens these receptors bind are not known. Material: CD4+ T cells from PBMCs cultured with HIV peptides, obtained before COVID-19 vaccination. Subset here: HIV-1 Nef peptide pool negative control/reference culture. These receptors were taken from a human donor who had a prior SARS-CoV-2 infection.

The rearrangement joins TRBV4-2 to TRBJ2-3, with no clear D. Germline-derived CDR1 and CDR2 are LGHNA and YNFKEQ. Trimming removed 4 bases at V and 0 bases at J, with 14 bases between. This CDR3 is built from 16 residues. The CDR3 loop is CASSPLVGRSTDTQYF. The CDR3 nucleotides read TGTGCCAGCAGCCCTTTAGTGGGCCGCAGCACAGATACGCAGTATTTT.

CDR3 nucleotides: TGTGCCAGCTCACCGCCAGGACAGGGGGCGGCTGGCTACACCTTC. Residues: CASSPPGQGAAGYTF. The gene calls are TRBV18 and TRBJ1-2; TRBD1 agrees at 11 bases. The J segment lost 7 bases and the V segment lost 3 bases, leaving 7 bases of the junction unmatched. CDR1 and CDR2 from the germline V gene are KGHSH and LQKENI. The CDR3 extends over 15 amino acids.

The chain recombines TRBV15 with TRBJ2-3, with D perhaps matching TRBD2 (7 bases). Trimming removed 5 bases from V and 5 bases from J, with 17 bases in between. This CDR3 region has 15 residues. Per germline, CDR1 LNHNV and CDR2 YYDKDF (reference sequence). The CDR3 loop is CATSLPGGQGDTQYF. CDR3 nucleotides: TGTGCCACCAGCTTGCCCGGGGGGCAGGGAGATACGCAGTATTTT.

V and J are TRBV7-2 and TRBJ2-1; TRBD2 might be the D (5 bases). The germline gives CDR1 SGHTA, CDR2 FQGNSA. Trimming took off 7 bases at V and 3 bases at J, with 16 bases between the two ends. The CDR3 extends over 15 amino acids. The CDR3: CASKVGVEGYNEQFF. The DNA of the CDR3 is TGTGCCAGCAAGGTTGGTGTCGAGGGCTACAATGAGCAGTTCTTC.

The chain joins TRBV19 to TRBJ2-5; D may match TRBD1 or TRBD2 (6 bases each). Per germline, CDR1 LNHDA and CDR2 SQIVND (reference sequence). The CDR3 loop spans 14 amino acids. V was shortened by 9 bases and J by 4 bases, with 18 bases between the two germline ends. CDR3 in amino acids: CASRRRGQGETQYF. As DNA, the CDR3 is TGTGCCAGCCGCCGCCGGGGGCAGGGAGAGACCCAGTACTTC. Full variable domain (remainder filled in from reference TRBV19 and TRBJ2-5): DGGITQSPKYLFRKEGQNVTLSCEQNLNHDAMYWYRQDPGQGLRLIYYSQIVNDFQKGDIAEGYSVSREKKESFPLTVTSAQKNPTAFYLCASRRRGQGETQYFGPGTRLLVL.

The V and J genes are TRBV4-3 and TRBJ2-2; D perhaps matches TRBD2 (5 bases). Germline V gene lookup returns CDR1 LGHNA and CDR2 YSLEER. This CDR3 region has 14 residues. V lost 1 base and J lost 6, with 9 bases in between. The CDR3 sequence: CASSQASLAGELFF. CDR3 coding DNA: TGCGCCAGCAGCCAAGCTAGCTTGGCCGGGGAGCTGTTTTTT.

The V gene is TRBV11-3, the J gene TRBJ1-2; D remains ambiguous. V was cut by 3 bases and J by 3 bases, with 14 bases left in between. CDR1 SGHNT and CDR2 YENEEA come from the germline V gene. This CDR3 has 15 residues. This chain's CDR3 is CASSLDSRGDYGYTF. The CDR3 bases are TGTGCCAGCAGCTTGGACTCTCGGGGAGACTATGGCTACACCTTC. The full variable domain, completed using reference TRBV11-3 and TRBJ1-2, is EAGVVQSPRYKIIEKKQPVAFWCNPISGHNTLYWYLQNLGQGPELLIRYENEEAVDDSQLPKDRFSAERLKGVDSTLKIQPAELGDSAVYLCASSLDSRGDYGYTFGSGTRLTVV.

CDR3 region: CASNPQTSGEETQYF. CDR3 DNA sequence: TGTGCCAGCAACCCCCAGACTAGCGGGGAAGAGACCCAGTACTTC. The chain employs TRBV2 and TRBJ2-5, with TRBD2 identical over 11 bases. Germline CDR1 reads SNHLY; CDR2 reads FYNNEI. The CDR3 contains 15 residues. Trimming at V came to 7 bases and at J to 3 bases, leaving 7 bases not matched to a gene.

The chain recombines TRBV4-1 with TRBJ2-2; the D gene could be TRBD1 or TRBD2 (5 bases each). Germline loops: CDR1 MGHRA, CDR2 YSYEKL. The CDR3 is made up of 17 amino acids. V was shortened by 3 bases and J by 1 base, with 15 bases between the two germline ends. CDR3 sequence reads: CASSHTPLRGNTGELFF. Written as DNA, the CDR3 is TGCGCCAGCAGCCATACTCCCCTGAGGGGGAACACCGGGGAGCTGTTTTTT.

V is TRBV5-1 and J is TRBJ1-2; 7 positions agree with TRBD1. The CDR3 has 15 residues. The germline gives CDR1 SGHRS, CDR2 YFSETQ. Trimming cost V 4 bases and J 5 bases; bases outside gene matches: 11. CDR3 sequence (DNA): TGCGCCAGCAGCCACGAGACAGGGCAGGGGTATGGCTACACCTTC. Encoded protein: CASSHETGQGYGYTF.

This clone was detected a few times. The chain recombines TRBV21-1 with TRBJ2-7. TRBV21-1 is classified as a pseudogene. This CDR3 contains 15 residues. CDR3 in DNA: TGTGCCAGCAGCAAAGAAGGGACCCCCTCCTACGAGCAGTACTTC. It specifies CASSKEGTPSYEQYF.

The chain joins TRBV12-3 or TRBV12-4 to TRBJ2-2; D unresolved. The CDR3 consists of 13 residues. V shed 3 bases and J shed 5 bases, with 7 bases lying between them. The CDR3 protein is CASSFRRTGELFF. The CDR3 nucleotides read TGTGCCAGCAGTTTTCGGCGGACCGGGGAGCTGTTTTTT.

The chain combines TRBV5-1 with TRBJ2-1; a possible D gene is TRBD2 (5 bases). Germline V gene sequence: CDR1 SGHRS, CDR2 YFSETQ. Trimming removed 2 bases from V and 0 bases from J, with 6 bases in between. The CDR3 runs to 14 residues. As DNA, the CDR3 is TGCGCCAGCAGCTTTGGGAGCTCCTACAATGAGCAGTTCTTC. Encoded protein: CASSFGSSYNEQFF.

The chain combines TRBV5-1 with TRBJ1-4; D unclear. The germline gives CDR1 SGHRS, CDR2 YFSETQ. CDR3 length: 15 amino acids. Trimming removed 3 bases from V and 0 bases from J, with 9 bases in between. The CDR3 nucleotides read TGCGCCAGCAGCTACCAGTTCTCAACTAATGAAAAACTGTTTTTT. Amino acid sequence: CASSYQFSTNEKLFF.

The table lists this clone with a count of one. V usage is TRBV5-6 and J usage is TRBJ1-3, with D hard to call. Trimming removed 0 bases at V and 0 bases at J, with 7 bases between. This CDR3 spans 15 amino acids. The germline gives CDR1 SGHDT, CDR2 YYEEEE. DNA of the CDR3: TGTGCCAGCAGCTTGGTGGCGAACTCTGGAAACACCATATATTTT. It specifies CASSLVANSGNTIYF.

The chain links TRBV6-5 to TRBJ1-2, with unresolved D. The germline V and J ends were trimmed by 0 bases and 10 bases, with 18 bases remaining between them. Germline loops: CDR1 MNHEY, CDR2 SVGAGI. This CDR3 has 15 residues. CDR3: CASSYSHRGSMDYTF. CDR3 DNA: TGTGCCAGCAGTTACTCTCATCGAGGATCTATGGACTACACCTTC.

Judged by abundance, this clone is medium-sized. This chain joins TRBV7-9 and TRBJ2-3; 11 positions match TRBD2. Per germline, CDR1 SEHNR and CDR2 FQNEAQ (reference sequence). Trimming took 3 bases from V and 0 from J; bases not matched to a gene: 2. The CDR3 consists of 16 residues. The CDR3 here is CASSFRTSGSTDTQYF. The CDR3 bases are TGTGCCAGCAGCTTTAGGACTAGCGGGAGCACAGATACGCAGTATTTT.

This rearrangement joins TRBV5-1 to TRBJ2-5, with 10 bases lining up with TRBD2. Unmatched junction bases numbered 9, after V lost 5 bases and J lost 5 bases. The CDR3 loop spans 15 amino acids. Germline V gene sequence: CDR1 SGHRS, CDR2 YFSETQ. CDR3 sequence reads: CASSYLGLAEETQYF. The CDR3 coding sequence is TGCGCCAGCAGTTACCTTGGACTAGCGGAGGAGACCCAGTACTTC.

This clone was recorded once. The V and J genes are TRBV4-2 and TRBJ2-2; D is uncertain. Per germline, CDR1 LGHNA and CDR2 YNFKEQ. This CDR3 region has 14 residues. Trimming shortened V by 0 bases and J by 7 bases, and 9 bases separated the two germline ends. The CDR3 loop reads CASSQEGWVGELFF. CDR3 coding DNA: TGTGCCAGCAGCCAAGAGGGCTGGGTCGGGGAGCTGTTTTTT.

V usage is TRBV6-5 and J usage is TRBJ2-3, with TRBD2 matching over 11 bases. Germline values: CDR1 MNHEY, CDR2 SVGAGI. The J segment lost 4 bases and the V segment lost 7 bases, leaving 7 bases of the junction unmatched. The CDR3 spans 15 residues. CDR3 sequence: CASNIAGGPADTQYF. The CDR3 region has the DNA TGTGCCAGCAACATAGCGGGGGGGCCGGCAGATACGCAGTATTTT.

The chain carries TRBV5-1 and TRBJ1-4; no definite D call. There are 16 residues in the CDR3. With 0 bases removed from V and 3 bases from J, the gap between germline ends came to 12 bases. CDR1 is SGHRS and CDR2 is YFSETQ in the germline V gene. The CDR3 DNA is TGCGCCAGCAGCTTGGGCCGGGCCAGCGCTAATGAAAAACTGTTTTTT. It translates to CASSLGRASANEKLFF.

The chain has TRBV29-1 and TRBJ2-2; no clear D. CDR3 size: 12 residues. Germline assignment: CDR1 SQVTM and CDR2 ANQGSEA. The V gene lost 4 bases and the J gene lost 0 bases, with 3 bases spanning the gap. CDR3 sequence (DNA): TGCAGCGTTGTAACGAACACCGGGGAGCTGTTTTTT. Its translation is CSVVTNTGELFF.

J is TRBJ2-7 and V is TRBV7-2, with D perhaps matching TRBD2 (6 bases). The germline V and J ends were trimmed by 1 base and 6 bases, with 13 bases remaining between them. Germline-derived CDR1 and CDR2 are SGHTA and FQGNSA. The CDR3 runs 14 residues. CDR3 DNA sequence: TGTGCCAGCAGCTTAGTCCGGGAGACCGGCGAGCAGTACTTC. Translated: CASSLVRETGEQYF. Variable domain in full (rest from reference TRBV7-2 and TRBJ2-7): GAGVSQSPSNKVTEKGKDVELRCDPISGHTALYWYRQSLGQGLEFLIYFQGNSAPDKSGLPSDRFSAERTGGSVSTLTIQRTQQEDSAVYLCASSLVRETGEQYFGPGTRLTVT.

A few counts support this clone. The chain employs TRBV15 and TRBJ1-6; D ambiguous. Trimming left V 0 bases short and J 8 bases short, with 5 bases between. Germline loops: CDR1 LNHNV, CDR2 YYDKDF (reference sequence). The CDR3 runs 13 residues. CDR3 in DNA: TGTGCCACCAGCAGAGATCAGGATTCACCCCTCCACTTT. This encodes CATSRDQDSPLHF.

This chain connects TRBV15 to TRBJ1-1; D ambiguous. The length of the CDR3 is 13 residues. Germline lookup yields CDR1 LNHNV and CDR2 YYDKDF (reference sequence). The germline V and J ends were trimmed by 0 bases and 7 bases, with 9 bases remaining between them. CDR3 protein: CATSRDGRYEAFF. The CDR3, as DNA: TGTGCCACCAGCAGAGATGGTCGTTATGAAGCTTTCTTT.

The J gene is TRBJ2-5, the V gene TRBV18, with D maybe TRBD1 (5 bases). Germline V gene data show CDR1 as KGHSH and CDR2 as LQKENI. The V end was cut by 2 bases, the J end by 5 bases, with 12 bases between. The CDR3 covers 14 residues. The CDR3 here is CASSPRSGLETQYF. The CDR3 DNA is TGTGCCAGCTCACCAAGGTCAGGGCTGGAGACCCAGTACTTC. Complete variable domain (other parts from reference TRBV18 and TRBJ2-5): NAGVMQNPRHLVRRRGQEARLRCSPMKGHSHVYWYRQLPEEGLKFMVYLQKENIIDESGMPKERFSAEFPKEGPSILRIQQVVRGDSAAYFCASSPRSGLETQYFGPGTRLLVL.

This chain links TRBV11-2 with TRBJ2-7, with D perhaps matching TRBD2 (7 bases). There are 15 residues in the CDR3. Trimming took off 8 bases at V and 4 bases at J, with 21 bases between the two ends. Germline CDR1 and CDR2: SGHAT and FQNNGV. CDR3 coding DNA: TGTGCCAGCCGGCAGCCTGGGGGGGCAGTGTACGAGCAGTACTTC. This gives the protein CASRQPGGAVYEQYF.